This entry is about one T cell receptor beta chain. Its antigen is unidentified. Sequenced patients had shown CD8+CD57+ cell expansion by flow cytometry. For CDR3 and TCR beta VDJ profiling, genomic DNA was the template used. TCRdb reanalysed the reads using MiXCR and keeps one entry per CDR3 protein. The sample yields 150,000 to 200,000 distinct CDR3 sequences, about half seen once. This entry belongs to a study of CD8+CD57+ T cells in acquired aplastic anemia. Study results and caveats: Simpson's diversity of CD8+ cells was not significantly different in patients compared with controls.

This CDR3 is 17 amino acids long. Germline-derived CDR1 and CDR2 are SGHAT and FQNNGV. With V trimmed by 5 bases and J by 4 bases, 15 bases remained unmatched. Sequenced sample: sorted CD4+, CD8+, or CD8+CD57+ T cells (not recorded which) from PBMCs. This sequence joins TRBV11-2 and TRBJ1-2; 8 bases fit TRBD1. This receptor was identified in a human donor with aplastic anemia. CDR3 in amino acids: CASSTFFTGGYTYGYTF. CDR3 bases: TGTGCCAGCAGCACCTTTTTCACAGGGGGGTATACCTATGGCTACACCTTC.